The 10 T cell receptor beta chains below were found in one sample sequenced in a study of metastatic and nonmetastatic thyroid tumors. Thyroid surgery had not been preceded by any treatment in any patient. TCRdb re-called the PCR reads via MiXCR. The repertoire has approximately 37,000 clones, 20% to 25% of them found once; the top ten carry 2.5% to 3.5%. Sequenced sample: tumor tissue. All receptors derive from a male donor with papillary thyroid cancer or a benign thyroid nodule (not recorded which). Some clones in this sample may be carry-over from other donors' samples.

As regards this clone: Given a much more abundant clone one base away, this may be a read error. Other nucleotide sequences from this sample produce the same CDR3. The CDR3 region is CAISPRQAGLDTIYF. The CDR3 DNA is TGTGCCATCAGCCCCCGTCAGGCTGGGTTGGACACCATATATTTT. The rearrangement joins TRBV10-3 to TRBJ1-3; D unresolved. The CDR3 is 15 amino acids. V was pared by 6 bases and J by 8 bases, with 20 bases between. The germline V gene encodes CDR1 ENHRY and CDR2 SYGVKD.

This clone was counted ten times or more. The chain has TRBV4-1 and TRBJ1-4, with D possibly TRBD1 on 5 matching bases. With 0 bases removed from V and 9 bases from J, the gap between germline ends came to 17 bases. The CDR3 extends over 16 amino acids. Germline V gene lookup returns CDR1 MGHRA and CDR2 YSYEKL. CDR3 bases: TGCGCCAGCAGCCAAGAGGATGCAGGGTCATCTCAAAAACTGTTTTTT. Translating it yields CASSQEDAGSSQKLFF.

This clone was counted many times. The chain recombines TRBV28 with TRBJ1-1, with D possibly matching TRBD1 (6 bases). V lost 5 bases and J 0 bases, leaving 13 bases between the germline ends. The CDR3 runs to 15 residues. Germline V gives CDR1 MDHEN, CDR2 SYDVKM. CDR3 in amino acids: CASSTRTVMNTEAFF. The CDR3 DNA reads as TGTGCCAGCAGTACCCGGACAGTCATGAACACTGAAGCTTTCTTT.

This clone was recorded at least ten times. This chain links TRBV5-1 with TRBJ2-1; no clear D. CDR1 is SGHRS, CDR2 YFSETQ, per germline. V lost 5 bases and J lost 4, with 10 bases in between. The CDR3 has 13 amino acids. The CDR3, as DNA: TGCGCCAGCAGACAGATCGATTACAATGAGCAGTTCTTC. It specifies CASRQIDYNEQFF. The full variable domain, in which reference TRBV5-1 and TRBJ2-1 provide the parts outside the CDR3, is KAGVTQTPRYLIKTRGQQVTLSCSPISGHRSVSWYQQTPGQGLQFLFEYFSETQRNKGNFPGRFSGRQFSNSRSEMNVSTLELGDSALYLCASRQIDYNEQFFGPGTRLTVL.

The genes are TRBV12-3 or TRBV12-4 and TRBJ1-1; no clear D. The CDR3 sequence is 15 residues long. Trimming cost V 3 bases and J 10 bases, with 21 bases left between them. CDR3 bases: TGTGCCAGCAGTTTCAGATCGGGATCGCTAGGTTTAGCTTTCTTT. It codes for CASSFRSGSLGLAFF.

This clone came up many times. In this CDR3 the conserved last residue, phenylalanine or tryptophan, is missing, so a read error is likely. V is TRBV3-1 and J is TRBJ1-2, with 8 bases identical to TRBD1. Trimming at V came to 2 bases and at J to 8 bases, leaving 4 bases not matched to a gene. Germline V gene data show CDR1 as LGHDT and CDR2 as YNNKEL (reference sequence). CDR3 length equals 13 residues. The CDR3 protein is CASSQQGAQGYTS. For the CDR3, the DNA is TGTGCCAGCAGCCAACAGGGGGCACAGGGCTACACCTCC.

This clone occurred many times. The J gene is TRBJ2-2, the V gene TRBV7-9; D is possibly TRBD1 (6 bases). CDR1 and CDR2 from the germline V gene are SEHNR and FQNEAQ (reference sequence). The CDR3 has 16 residues. V was clipped by 2 bases and J by 1 base, with 11 bases between them. CDR3: CASSLRGTLNTGELFF. For the CDR3, the DNA is TGTGCCAGCAGCTTAAGGGGGACCCTGAACACCGGGGAGCTGTTTTTT.

By its share, this clone is medium-sized (0.01 to 0.1%). V and J are TRBV6-2 or TRBV6-3 and TRBJ2-7, with TRBD2 matching over 8 bases. The germline V gene has CDR1 MNHEY and CDR2 SVGEGT. The CDR3 runs 13 residues. Unmatched junction bases numbered 6, after V lost 7 bases and J lost 4 bases. CDR3 coding DNA: TGTGCCAGCATAAGCAGCGGGAGATACGAGCAGTACTTC. It specifies CASISSGRYEQYF.

This clone appeared many times. The chain links TRBV4-2 to TRBJ2-6; possible D gene TRBD2, 5 bases. Germline-derived CDR1 and CDR2 are LGHNA and YNFKEQ. The CDR3 covers 17 residues. V was trimmed by 5 bases and J by 0 bases, leaving 14 bases between them. This CDR3 is CASSGLGRSSGANVLTF. The CDR3 DNA sequence: TGTGCCAGCAGCGGACTTGGCCGGAGCTCTGGGGCCAACGTCCTGACTTTC.

V and J are TRBV10-3 and TRBJ2-3; 12 positions agree with TRBD2. Germline CDR1 and CDR2: ENHRY and SYGVKD. V gave up 6 bases and J gave up 2 bases; unmatched junction bases: 18. The length of the CDR3 is 20 residues. Here the CDR3 reads CAIRPGLAGLMGDNTDTQYF. Here the CDR3 DNA reads TGTGCCATCAGGCCGGGACTAGCGGGTCTCATGGGGGACAACACAGATACGCAGTATTTT.